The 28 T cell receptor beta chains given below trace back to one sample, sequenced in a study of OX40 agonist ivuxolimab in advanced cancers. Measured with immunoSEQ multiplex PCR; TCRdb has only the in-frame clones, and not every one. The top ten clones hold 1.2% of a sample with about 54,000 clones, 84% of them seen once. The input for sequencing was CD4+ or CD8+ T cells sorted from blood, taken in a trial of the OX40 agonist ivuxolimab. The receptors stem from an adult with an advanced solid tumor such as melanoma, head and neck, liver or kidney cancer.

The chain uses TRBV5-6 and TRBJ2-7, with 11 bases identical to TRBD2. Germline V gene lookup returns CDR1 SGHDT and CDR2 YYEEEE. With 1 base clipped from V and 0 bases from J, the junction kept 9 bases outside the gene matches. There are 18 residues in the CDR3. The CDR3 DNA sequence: TGTGCCAGCAGCTTGAAAGGACTAGCGGGTTTAAGCTCCTACGAGCAGTACTTC. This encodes CASSLKGLAGLSSYEQYF.

The CDR3 nucleotides are TGTGCCACCAGCAGCCCCAGGACAGGGGGCTACGAGCAGTACTTC. Translating it yields CATSSPRTGGYEQYF. The chain links TRBV15 to TRBJ2-7, with 10 bases aligning to TRBD1. CDR1 is LNHNV and CDR2 is YYDKDF in the germline V gene (reference sequence). CDR3 length equals 15 residues. J was trimmed by 3 bases and V by 3 bases; bases with no gene match: 5.

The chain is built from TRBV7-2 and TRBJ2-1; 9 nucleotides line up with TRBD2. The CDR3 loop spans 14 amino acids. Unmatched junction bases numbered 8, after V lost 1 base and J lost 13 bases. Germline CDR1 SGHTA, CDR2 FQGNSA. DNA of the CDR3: TGTGCCAGCAGCTTAGTTGGGCGGGAGGGCTCCCAGTTCTTC. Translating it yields CASSLVGREGSQFF.

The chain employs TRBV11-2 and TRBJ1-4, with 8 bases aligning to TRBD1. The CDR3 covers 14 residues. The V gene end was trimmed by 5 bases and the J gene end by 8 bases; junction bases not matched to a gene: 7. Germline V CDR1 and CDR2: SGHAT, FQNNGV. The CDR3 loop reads CASSTSRGPEKLFF. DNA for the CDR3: TGTGCCAGCAGCACAAGCAGGGGGCCGGAAAAACTGTTTTTT. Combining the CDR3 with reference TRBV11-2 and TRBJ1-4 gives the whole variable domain EAGVAQSPRYKIIEKRQSVAFWCNPISGHATLYWYQQILGQGPKLLIQFQNNGVVDDSQLPKDRFSAERLKGVDSTLKIQPAKLEDSAVYLCASSTSRGPEKLFFGSGTQLSVL.

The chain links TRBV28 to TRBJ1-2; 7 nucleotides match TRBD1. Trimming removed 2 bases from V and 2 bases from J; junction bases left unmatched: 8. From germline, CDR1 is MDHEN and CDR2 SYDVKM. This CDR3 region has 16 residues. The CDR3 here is CASSLTMLTGNYGYTF. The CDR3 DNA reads TGTGCCAGCAGTTTAACAATGCTGACAGGGAACTATGGCTACACCTTC.

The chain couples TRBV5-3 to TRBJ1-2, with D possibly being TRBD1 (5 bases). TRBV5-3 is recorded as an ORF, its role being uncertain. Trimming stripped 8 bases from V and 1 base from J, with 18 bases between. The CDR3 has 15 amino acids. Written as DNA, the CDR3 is TGTGCCAGCAGTTCCCCGGGACGGAGTAACTATGGCTACACCTTC. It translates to CASSSPGRSNYGYTF.

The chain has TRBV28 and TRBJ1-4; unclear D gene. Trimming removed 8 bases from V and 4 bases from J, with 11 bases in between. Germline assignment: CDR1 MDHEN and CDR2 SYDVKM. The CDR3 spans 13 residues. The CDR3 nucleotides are TGTGCCAGCCTCGGACCGAATAATGAAAAACTGTTTTTT. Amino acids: CASLGPNNEKLFF.

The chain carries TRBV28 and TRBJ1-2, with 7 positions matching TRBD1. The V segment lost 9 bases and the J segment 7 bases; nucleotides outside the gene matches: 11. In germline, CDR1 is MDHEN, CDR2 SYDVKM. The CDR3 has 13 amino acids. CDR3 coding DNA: TGTGCCAGTGTACTACAGGGGTGGTCTGGCTACACCTTC. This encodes CASVLQGWSGYTF.

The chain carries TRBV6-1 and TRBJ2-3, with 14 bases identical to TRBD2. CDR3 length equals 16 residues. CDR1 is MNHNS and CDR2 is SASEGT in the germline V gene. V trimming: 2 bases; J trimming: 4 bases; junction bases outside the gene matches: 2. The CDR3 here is CASSEMGLAGADTQYF. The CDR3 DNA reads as TGTGCCAGCAGTGAAATGGGACTAGCGGGAGCAGATACGCAGTATTTT.

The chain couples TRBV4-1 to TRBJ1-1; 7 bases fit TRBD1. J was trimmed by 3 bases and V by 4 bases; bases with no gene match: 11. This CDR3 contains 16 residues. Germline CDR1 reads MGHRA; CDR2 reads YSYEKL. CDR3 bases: TGCGCCAGCAGCCGGGGACAGAACCCTTCCGACACTGAAGCTTTCTTT. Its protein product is CASSRGQNPSDTEAFF.

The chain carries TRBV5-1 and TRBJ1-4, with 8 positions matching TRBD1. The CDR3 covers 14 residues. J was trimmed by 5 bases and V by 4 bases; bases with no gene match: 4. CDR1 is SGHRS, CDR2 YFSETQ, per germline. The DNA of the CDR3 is TGCGCCAGCAGCATGGGACAGGACAATGAAAAACTGTTTTTT. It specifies CASSMGQDNEKLFF.

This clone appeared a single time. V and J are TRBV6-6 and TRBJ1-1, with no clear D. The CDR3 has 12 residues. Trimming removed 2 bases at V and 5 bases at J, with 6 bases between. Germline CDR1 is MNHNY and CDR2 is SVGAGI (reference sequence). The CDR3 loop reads CASSYDGTEAFF. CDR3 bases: TGTGCCAGCAGTTACGATGGGACTGAAGCTTTCTTT.

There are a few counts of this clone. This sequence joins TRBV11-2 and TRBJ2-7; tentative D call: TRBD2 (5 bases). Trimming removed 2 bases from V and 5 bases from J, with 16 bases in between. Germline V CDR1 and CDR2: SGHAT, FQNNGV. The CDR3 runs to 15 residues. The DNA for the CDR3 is TGTGCCAGCAGCTTATATCGAGGGATAAGCAACGAGCAGTACTTC. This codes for CASSLYRGISNEQYF.

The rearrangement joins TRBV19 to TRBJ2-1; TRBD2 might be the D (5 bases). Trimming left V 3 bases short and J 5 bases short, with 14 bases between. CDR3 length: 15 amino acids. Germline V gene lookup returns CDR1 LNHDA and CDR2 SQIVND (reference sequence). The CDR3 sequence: CASSILQRSHNEQFF. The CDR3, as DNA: TGTGCCAGTAGTATTCTCCAGCGGAGTCACAATGAGCAGTTCTTC.

CDR3 nucleotide sequence: TGTGCCAGCAGCCCGACACGACAGTCTCCGGCGAACACTGAAGCTTTCTTT. Protein: CASSPTRQSPANTEAFF. V and J are TRBV7-9 and TRBJ1-1; weak D call: TRBD1 (5 bases). The CDR3 extends over 17 amino acids. The germline gives CDR1 SEHNR, CDR2 FQNEAQ (reference sequence). V was shortened by 5 bases and J by 1 base, with 20 bases between the two germline ends.

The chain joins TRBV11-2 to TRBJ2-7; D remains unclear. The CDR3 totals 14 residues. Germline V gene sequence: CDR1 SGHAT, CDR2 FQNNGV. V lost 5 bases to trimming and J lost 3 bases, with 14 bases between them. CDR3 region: CASSRDPWDYEQYF. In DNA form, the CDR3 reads TGTGCCAGCAGCCGAGACCCGTGGGACTACGAGCAGTACTTC.

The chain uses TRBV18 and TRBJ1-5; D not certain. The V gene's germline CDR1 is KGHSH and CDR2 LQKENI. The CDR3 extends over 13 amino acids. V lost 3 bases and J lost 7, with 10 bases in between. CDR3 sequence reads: CASSPTENQPQHF. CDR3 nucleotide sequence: TGTGCCAGCTCACCCACGGAGAACCAGCCCCAGCATTTT.

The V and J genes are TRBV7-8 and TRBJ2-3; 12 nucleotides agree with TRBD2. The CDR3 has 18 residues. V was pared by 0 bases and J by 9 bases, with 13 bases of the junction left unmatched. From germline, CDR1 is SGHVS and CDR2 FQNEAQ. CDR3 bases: TGTGCCAGCAGCTTAGCCCAAAGGACTAGCGGGGTTTCCAGAACGCAGTATTTT. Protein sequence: CASSLAQRTSGVSRTQYF.

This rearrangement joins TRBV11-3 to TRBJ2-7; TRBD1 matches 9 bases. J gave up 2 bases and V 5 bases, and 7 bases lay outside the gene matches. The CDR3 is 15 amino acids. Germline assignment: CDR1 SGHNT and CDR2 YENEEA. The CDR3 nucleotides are TGTGCCAGCAGCCCCCCGGGACAGGGAGCCTACGAGCAGTACTTC. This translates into CASSPPGQGAYEQYF.

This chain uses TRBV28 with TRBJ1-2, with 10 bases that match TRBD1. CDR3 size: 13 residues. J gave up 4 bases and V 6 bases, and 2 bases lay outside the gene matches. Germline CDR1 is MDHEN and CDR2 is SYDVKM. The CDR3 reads CASRTGGGYGYTF. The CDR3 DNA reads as TGTGCCAGCAGGACAGGGGGCGGCTATGGCTACACCTTC.

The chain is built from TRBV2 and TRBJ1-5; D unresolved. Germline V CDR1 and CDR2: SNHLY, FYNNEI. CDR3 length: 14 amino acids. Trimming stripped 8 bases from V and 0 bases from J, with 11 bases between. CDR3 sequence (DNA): TGTGCCAGCCACCGATTCGGTAGCAATCAGCCCCAGCATTTT. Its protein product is CASHRFGSNQPQHF.

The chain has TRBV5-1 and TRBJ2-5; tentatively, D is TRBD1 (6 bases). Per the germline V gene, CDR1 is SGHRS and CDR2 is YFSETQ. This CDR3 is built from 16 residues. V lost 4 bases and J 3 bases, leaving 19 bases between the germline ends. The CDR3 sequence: CASSPSYRVGEETQYF. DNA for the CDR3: TGCGCCAGCAGCCCGTCATACAGGGTTGGAGAAGAGACCCAGTACTTC.

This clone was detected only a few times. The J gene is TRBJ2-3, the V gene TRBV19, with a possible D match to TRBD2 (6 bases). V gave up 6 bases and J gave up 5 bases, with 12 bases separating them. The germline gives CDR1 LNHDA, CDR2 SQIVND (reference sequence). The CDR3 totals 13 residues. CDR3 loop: CASSERAGDTQYF. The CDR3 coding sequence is TGTGCCAGTAGCGAGCGGGCCGGAGATACGCAGTATTTT.

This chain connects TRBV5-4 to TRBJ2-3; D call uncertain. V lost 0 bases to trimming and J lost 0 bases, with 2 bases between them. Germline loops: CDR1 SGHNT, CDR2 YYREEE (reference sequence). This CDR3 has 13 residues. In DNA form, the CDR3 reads TGTGCCAGCAGCTTGGACAGCACAGATACGCAGTATTTT. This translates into CASSLDSTDTQYF. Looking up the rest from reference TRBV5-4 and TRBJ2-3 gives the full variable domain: ETGVTQSPTHLIKTRGQQVTLRCSSQSGHNTVSWYQQALGQGPQFIFQYYREEENGRGNFPPRFSGLQFPNYSSELNVNALELDDSALYLCASSLDSTDTQYFGPGTRLTVL.

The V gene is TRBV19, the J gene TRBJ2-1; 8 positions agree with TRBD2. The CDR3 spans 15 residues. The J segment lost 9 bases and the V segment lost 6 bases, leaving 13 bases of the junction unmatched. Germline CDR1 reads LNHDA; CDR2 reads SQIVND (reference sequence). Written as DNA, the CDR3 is TGTGCCAGTAGCTCAAATCCCGGGACTAGGGCTGAGCAGTTCTTC. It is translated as CASSSNPGTRAEQFF.

The CDR3 DNA sequence: TGTGCCAGCACCTTACGATCCGGGACGGGGCAGCCCCAGCATTTT. Translating it yields CASTLRSGTGQPQHF. This chain connects TRBV27 to TRBJ1-5, with D possibly matching TRBD1 (5 bases). V was clipped by 7 bases and J by 7 bases, with 20 bases between them. The CDR3 is 15 amino acids. Germline V gene lookup returns CDR1 MNHEY and CDR2 SMNVEV (reference sequence).

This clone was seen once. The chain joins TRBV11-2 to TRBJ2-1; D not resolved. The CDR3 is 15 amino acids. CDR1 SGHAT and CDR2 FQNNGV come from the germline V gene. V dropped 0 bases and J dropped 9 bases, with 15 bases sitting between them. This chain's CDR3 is CASSLDRIGPAEQFF. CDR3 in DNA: TGTGCCAGCAGCTTAGATCGTATAGGGCCCGCTGAGCAGTTCTTC.

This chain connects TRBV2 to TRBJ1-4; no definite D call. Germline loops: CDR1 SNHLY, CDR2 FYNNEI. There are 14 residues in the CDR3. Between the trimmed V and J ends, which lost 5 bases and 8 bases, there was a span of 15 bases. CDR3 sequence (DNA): TGTGCCAGCAGTAAAGGAGGTACAGACGAAAAACTGTTTTTT. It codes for CASSKGGTDEKLFF.